The rows below give T cell receptor beta chains drawn from one sample of a study of T cell changes during pregnancy in multiple sclerosis. Clones were read by immunoSEQ multiplex PCR, and TCRdb kept only the in-frame ones, dropping some. The sample holds tens of thousands of clones; 90% to 95% are singletons and the top ten take 1.8%. The specimen comprised peripheral blood, sampled after pregnancy. Receptor source: a female donor with multiple sclerosis, enrolled in a pregnancy study. CDR3s include the opening cysteine and the closing phenylalanine or tryptophan. The D gene is left open where the match is weak. Clone size, where shown, is once, few, many, or a class for clones that have expanded.

J | V | D | size | DNA | CDR3
TRBJ1-3 | TRBV5-1 | . | . | TGCGCCAGCAGAGTGACTTCCTCGTCCGGAAACACCATATATTTT | CASRVTSSSGNTIYF
TRBJ2-7 | TRBV29-1 | TRBD1 | . | TGCAGCGTGATGACAGGGAAGGCATCCTACGAGCAGTACTTC | CSVMTGKASYEQYF
TRBJ2-7 | TRBV7-2 | TRBD2 | once | TGTGCCAGCAGCTTAGGCGGGGGGGTGGGGTACTTC | CASSLGGGVGYF
TRBJ1-5 | TRBV2 | . | . | TGTGCCAGCGAGTCCAATAGCAATCAGCCCCAGCATTTT | CASESNSNQPQHF
TRBJ2-7 | TRBV28 | TRBD2 | . | TGTGCCAGCAGTCCCCCAACTAGCGGGAGTATCTACGAGCAGTACTTC | CASSPPTSGSIYEQYF
TRBJ1-4 | TRBV27 | . | . | TGTGCCAGCAGTCCGCGGGACGGACTCTTCATGTTTAATGAAAAACTGTTTTTT | CASSPRDGLFMFNEKLFF
TRBJ2-7 | TRBV19 | . | . | TGTGCCAGTAGTATAGCGGGAGAGATCGGCTACGAGCAGTACTTC | CASSIAGEIGYEQYF
TRBJ2-7 | TRBV7-9 | . | . | TGTGCCAGCAGCTCGGGGAGCTCCTACGAGCAGTACTTC | CASSSGSSYEQYF
TRBJ2-1 | TRBV27 | . | once | TGTGCCAGCAGTTTATTTGGGCAGACGGAGCAGTTCTTC | CASSLFGQTEQFF
TRBJ2-7 | TRBV29-1 | TRBD2 | . | TGCAGCGCGGGACTAGCGGGACCCTACGAGCAGTACTTC | CSAGLAGPYEQYF
TRBJ2-5 | TRBV5-1 | . | . | TGCGCCAGCAGCTTGACAGGGATTGAGACCCAGTACTTC | CASSLTGIETQYF
TRBJ1-6 | TRBV27 | . | . | TGTGCCAGCAGTTTCAGGGGTGGATGGTCACCCCTCCACTTT | CASSFRGGWSPLHF
TRBJ2-5 | TRBV9 | TRBD2 | . | TGTGCCAGCACTATTAGCGGGAGGTACCAAGAGACCCAGTACTTC | CASTISGRYQETQYF
TRBJ2-3 | TRBV7-7 | TRBD2 | . | TGTGCTAGCAGCTTAAGTGGCGGGAGTCGGGCCGATACGCAGTATTTT | CASSLSGGSRADTQYF
TRBJ1-2 | TRBV9 | . | . | TGTGCCAGCAGCCCACAGGGATTTGATGGCTACACCTTC | CASSPQGFDGYTF
TRBJ2-5 | TRBV2 | . | . | TGTGCCAGCGTCGGGGGTAGTGAGACCCAGTACTTC | CASVGGSETQYF
TRBJ2-5 | TRBV13 | TRBD2 | . | TGTGCCAGCAGTGGACGGGAGGCACAAGAGACCCAGTACTTC | CASSGREAQETQYF